Below are 18 T cell receptor beta chains sequenced from a single sample in a study of response to subunit inactivated influenza vaccine. Via MiXCR, TCRdb re-called the RT-PCR reads, giving one row per CDR3 protein. Of about 780,000 distinct CDR3 sequences listed, roughly 18% were seen once; the top ten hold approximately 11%. The specimen comprised PBMCs from blood, sampled roughly 5 days after vaccination. These receptor sequences come from a man aged 50 to 60 who received an inactivated influenza vaccine.

The sample holds many counts of this clonotype. The genes are TRBV12-3 or TRBV12-4 and TRBJ2-4, with a tentative D call TRBD2 (5 bases). CDR3 length equals 13 residues. Between the trimmed V and J ends, which lost 6 bases and 4 bases, there was a span of 10 bases. The CDR3, as DNA: TGTGCCAGCAGGGACGGACTTAAAAACATTCAGTACTTC. Protein product: CASRDGLKNIQYF.

The chain combines TRBV6-5 with TRBJ1-2, with 7 bases fitting TRBD1. This CDR3 has 12 residues. The J segment lost 5 bases and the V segment lost 7 bases, leaving 4 bases of the junction unmatched. Per the germline V gene, CDR1 is MNHEY and CDR2 is SVGAGI. CDR3 DNA: TGTGCCAGCAAGAAACAGGGGTATGGCTACACCTTC. This encodes CASKKQGYGYTF.

This clonotype was counted between two and nine times. The chain is built from TRBV24-1 and TRBJ2-3, with 11 bases that match TRBD1. The length of the CDR3 is 16 residues. Trimming at V came to 3 bases and at J to 3 bases, leaving 4 bases not matched to a gene. Germline assignment: CDR1 KGHDR and CDR2 SFDVKD. The CDR3 DNA follows: TGTGCCACCAGTGATACCGGGACAGGGGGTACAGATACGCAGTATTTT. It translates to CATSDTGTGGTDTQYF.

The J gene is TRBJ2-2, the V gene TRBV2; 7 nucleotides agree with TRBD1. The length of the CDR3 is 15 residues. The V gene end was trimmed by 5 bases and the J gene end by 0 bases; junction bases not matched to a gene: 3. Looked up from germline, CDR1 is SNHLY and CDR2 is FYNNEI. CDR3 in amino acids: CASSTGQANTGELFF. Written as DNA, the CDR3 is TGTGCCAGCAGTACAGGACAGGCGAACACCGGGGAGCTGTTTTTT. Looking up the rest from reference TRBV2 and TRBJ2-2 gives the full variable domain: EPEVTQTPSHQVTQMGQEVILRCVPISNHLYFYWYRQILGQKVEFLVSFYNNEISEKSEIFDDQFSVERPDGSNFTLKIRSTKLEDSAMYFCASSTGQANTGELFFGEGSRLTVL.

J is TRBJ2-5 and V is TRBV6-1; TRBD1 matches 8 bases. The CDR3 length is 13 residues. V trimming: 8 bases; J trimming: 3 bases; junction bases outside the gene matches: 5. Germline CDR1 MNHNS, CDR2 SASEGT. The CDR3 DNA is TGTGCCAGCGGACGGACAGGGAAAGAGACCCAGTACTTC. It specifies CASGRTGKETQYF.

The gene calls are TRBV15 and TRBJ1-4; 10 nucleotides line up with TRBD1. J lost 2 bases, V lost 3 bases, and 9 bases had no gene match. The length of the CDR3 is 18 residues. CDR1 is LNHNV, CDR2 YYDKDF, per germline (reference sequence). CDR3 coding DNA: TGTGCCACCAGCAGTCGGACAGGGGGGTTGAGCACTAATGAAAAACTGTTTTTT. Translating it yields CATSSRTGGLSTNEKLFF.

This chain joins TRBV5-6 and TRBJ1-5, with TRBD1 identical over 9 bases. J was trimmed by 9 bases and V by 4 bases; bases with no gene match: 5. This CDR3 spans 13 amino acids. Germline CDR1 reads SGHDT; CDR2 reads YYEEEE. CDR3 amino acids: CASSNGQGRPQHF. CDR3 bases: TGTGCCAGCAGCAACGGACAGGGGCGGCCCCAGCATTTT.

This clonotype occurred many times. Mismatch with germline at one junction end may stem from a read error. This chain links TRBV7-2 with TRBJ2-1, with a tentative D call TRBD1 (6 bases). The CDR3 has 13 amino acids. CDR1 is SGHTA, CDR2 FQGNSA, per germline. CDR3 residues: CASSLVRGNEQFF. CDR3 DNA: TGCGCCAGCAGCTTGGTCAGGGGAAATGAGCAGTTCTTC. The variable domain in full, completed from reference TRBV7-2 and TRBJ2-1, reads GAGVSQSPSNKVTEKGKDVELRCDPISGHTALYWYRQSLGQGLEFLIYFQGNSAPDKSGLPSDRFSAERTGGSVSTLTIQRTQQEDSAVYLCASSLVRGNEQFFGPGTRLTVL.

This clonotype appeared many times. The rearrangement uses TRBV5-1 and TRBJ2-7; either TRBD1 or TRBD2 may fit D (5 bases each). The V end lost 0 bases, the J end lost 0 bases, and 10 bases lay between the germline ends. The CDR3 contains 15 residues. Germline lookup yields CDR1 SGHRS and CDR2 YFSETQ. The CDR3 region is CASSLVAGSSYEQYF. CDR3 bases: TGCGCCAGCAGCTTGGTGGCAGGGAGCTCCTACGAGCAGTACTTC.

The sample holds many counts of this clonotype. This chain uses TRBV20-1 with TRBJ2-1, with D maybe TRBD1 (5 bases). V was shortened by 3 bases and J by 7 bases, with 13 bases between the two germline ends. CDR3 length: 13 amino acids. Germline CDR1 reads DFQATT; CDR2 reads SNEGSKA (reference sequence). The CDR3 protein is CSARKVAGNEQFF. CDR3 nucleotide sequence: TGCAGTGCTAGGAAGGTAGCAGGGAATGAGCAGTTCTTC.

This clonotype was seen repeatedly, ten times or more. The chain employs TRBV6-6 and TRBJ2-7; no definite D call. CDR1 and CDR2 (germline): MNHNY, SVGAGI (reference sequence). V was trimmed by 2 bases and J by 4 bases, leaving 9 bases between them. There are 13 residues in the CDR3. Here the CDR3 DNA reads TGTGCCAGCAGTTACAGTCTGGGGTACGAGCAGTACTTC. Translated: CASSYSLGYEQYF.

J is TRBJ2-5 and V is TRBV10-3, with D perhaps matching TRBD2 (5 bases). Germline V gene lookup returns CDR1 ENHRY and CDR2 SYGVKD. The germline V and J ends were trimmed by 11 bases and 2 bases, with 24 bases remaining between them. There are 16 residues in the CDR3. CDR3 in DNA: TGTGCCCCCGAAGCTTGGGTTAGCGTTGGACAAGAGACCCAGTACTTC. It encodes CAPEAWVSVGQETQYF.

This clonotype turned up a few times. The rearrangement joins TRBV12-3 or TRBV12-4 to TRBJ1-5; D not resolved. The CDR3 sequence is 13 residues long. Trimming removed 8 bases at V and 1 base at J, with 9 bases between. CDR3: CASSRLSNQPQHF. The DNA of the CDR3 is TGTGCCAGCTCAAGGCTAAGCAATCAGCCCCAGCATTTT.

This clonotype was recorded a few times. The chain joins TRBV12-3 or TRBV12-4 to TRBJ2-5; TRBD2 aligns across 9 bases. The CDR3 extends over 14 amino acids. The junction had 8 bases not matched to a gene; V was cut back by 7 bases and J by 5 bases. CDR3 in amino acids: CASKSGTSRETQYF. CDR3 sequence (DNA): TGTGCCAGCAAATCCGGGACTAGCAGGGAGACCCAGTACTTC.

The chain recombines TRBV10-2 with TRBJ2-1; 8 bases align to TRBD1. In germline, CDR1 is WSHSY, CDR2 SAAADI. CDR3 length: 15 residues. V lost 3 bases to trimming and J lost 4 bases; unmatched junction nucleotides: 5. In DNA form, the CDR3 reads TGCGCCAGCAGTGACCGGGACAGGTATTACAATGAGCAGTTCTTC. It translates to CASSDRDRYYNEQFF.

This clonotype appeared a few times. This chain links TRBV9 with TRBJ2-1; TRBD1 is a possible D gene (6 bases). The CDR3 runs to 14 residues. Germline V gene data show CDR1 as SGDLS and CDR2 as YYNGEE. The ends were cut back, 4 bases at V and 6 bases at J, with 14 bases in the middle. As DNA, the CDR3 is TGTGCCAGCAGCCACTGGTCAGGGGTCAATGAGCAGTTCTTC. It encodes CASSHWSGVNEQFF.

This clonotype has at least ten counts. This chain uses TRBV6-1 with TRBJ2-3; perhaps TRBD2 as D (6 bases). CDR3 size: 14 residues. V lost 2 bases, J lost 4 bases, and 10 bases lay in between. Germline CDR1 and CDR2: MNHNS and SASEGT. The CDR3 is CASSERGGPDTQYF. In nucleotides, the CDR3 is TGTGCCAGCAGTGAACGGGGAGGACCAGATACGCAGTATTTT.

This clonotype has ten or more counts. V usage is TRBV12-3 or TRBV12-4 and J usage is TRBJ2-3; 8 nucleotides agree with TRBD2. The CDR3 loop spans 14 amino acids. With 7 bases clipped from V and 4 bases from J, the junction kept 7 bases outside the gene matches. CDR3 nucleotide sequence: TGTGCCAGCATCCTCGGGAGGGCAGCAGATACGCAGTATTTT. Its translation is CASILGRAADTQYF.